Listed below are T cell receptor beta chains from one sample, sequenced in a study of blood T cells in healthy people across ages. A single record per CDR3 protein comes from TCRdb applying MiXCR to the 5' RACE reads. The sample consists of hundreds of thousands of distinct CDR3 sequences, 40% to 50% of them appearing once. Sequencing was performed on blood. The receptors were gathered from a man in his 60s in good health. Each CDR3 is given with its conserved first and last residue. The D gene is left open where the match is weak. Part of the rows lack a size; the others show once, few, many or a class for expanded clones.

j_call | v_call | d_call | clone_size | cdr3_nt | cdr3_aa
TRBJ2-7 | TRBV21-1 | - | - | TGTGCCAGCAGCAAAGTACAAAGGGGTGGGTGGTACGACGAGCAGTACTTC | CASSKVQRGGWYDEQYF
TRBJ2-5 | TRBV14 | - | - | TGTGCCAGCAGCCAACGTAGGGATTTGGAGACCCAGTACTTC | CASSQRRDLETQYF
TRBJ2-7 | TRBV5-1 | - | few | TGCGCCAGCAGCTTGGCCGGGCAGAACTACGAGCAGTACTTC | CASSLAGQNYEQYF
TRBJ2-5 | TRBV4-3 | - | - | TGCGCCAGCAGCCAAGAGGGGTCCCAAGAGACCCAGTACTTC | CASSQEGSQETQYF
TRBJ2-7 | TRBV6-2/TRBV6-3 | - | - | TGTGCCTCTTCGAGAGGGGCCATTGGCTACGAGCAGTACTTC | CASSRGAIGYEQYF
TRBJ2-5 | TRBV20-1 | TRBD2 | - | TGCAGTGCCCGAGGGTCGGTAGCGGGGGCGGTGGTTCGTGGGGAGACCCAGTACTTC | CSARGSVAGAVVRGETQYF
TRBJ1-5 | TRBV2 | - | once | TGTGCCAGCAGTGACTTCGTGAGGGGCAATCAGCCCCAGCATTTT | CASSDFVRGNQPQHF
TRBJ2-5 | TRBV4-1 | TRBD1 | - | TGCGCCAGCAGCCAAGACAGGGACAGCGTTTCCAAGCAGTACTTC | CASSQDRDSVSKQYF
TRBJ2-5 | TRBV7-8 | - | - | TGTGCCGGCAGCTTAACATTCAGAAGGGAGACCCAGTACTTC | CAGSLTFRRETQYF
TRBJ2-4 | TRBV7-8 | - | few | TGTGCCAGCAGCTTAGAACGGAGCAGGGTGGGGAACATTCAGTACTTC | CASSLERSRVGNIQYF
TRBJ2-7 | TRBV30 | TRBD1 | - | TGTGCCTGGAGAGTCACAGGGGAGAACGAGCAGTACTTC | CAWRVTGENEQYF
TRBJ1-6 | TRBV6-1 | - | - | TGTGCCAGCCAAGGAGGGGGAGCAGCTTCACCCCTCCACTTT | CASQGGGAASPLHF
TRBJ2-3 | TRBV20-1 | - | few | TGCAGTGCAAGACCCTTAGACTACTCCGATACGCAGTATTTT | CSARPLDYSDTQYF
TRBJ2-5 | TRBV5-6 | - | - | TGTGCCAGCAGCTCCGCGGCCGGGGGCGAGACCCAGTACTTC | CASSSAAGGETQYF
TRBJ2-3 | TRBV29-1 | TRBD2 | many | TGCAGCGCCGGACTAGCGGGGGTGGTCGATACGCAGTATTTT | CSAGLAGVVDTQYF
TRBJ2-3 | TRBV7-2 | TRBD1 | few | TGTGCCAGCAGCTTGACGACAGGGCCAGATACGCAGTATTTT | CASSLTTGPDTQYF
TRBJ2-7 | TRBV6-6 | - | few | TGTGCCAGCAGGGGGAGAGGGGAGAACGAGCAGTACTTC | CASRGRGENEQYF
TRBJ2-5 | TRBV18 | - | - | TGTGCCAGCTCACCGGACAGATCCTTCCAAGAGACCCAGTACTTC | CASSPDRSFQETQYF
TRBJ2-1 | TRBV20-1 | - | - | TGCAGTGCTATTATGCGGACTGATGAGCAGTTCTTC | CSAIMRTDEQFF
TRBJ2-2 | TRBV7-8 | TRBD2 | - | TGTGCCAGCAGGGGACTAGCGGGGGCTACCGGGGAGCTGTTTTTT | CASRGLAGATGELFF
TRBJ1-4 | TRBV7-2 | - | - | TGTGCCAGCAGCTTTCAGGCAGGGGAAGGTGAAAAACTGTTTTTT | CASSFQAGEGEKLFF
TRBJ2-1 | TRBV28 | TRBD1 | few | TGTGCCAGCAGTTTAAGACAGGGGGCGAGCTCCTACAATGAGCAGTTCTTC | CASSLRQGASSYNEQFF
TRBJ1-1 | TRBV6-5 | - | few | TGTGCCACCTACCGTGGGGGAGTCACTGAAGCTTTCTTT | CATYRGGVTEAFF
TRBJ2-3 | TRBV4-3 | TRBD1 | once | TGCGCCAGCAGCCAAGATCTGGACAGGGGGCGCGTAGATACGCAGTATTTT | CASSQDLDRGRVDTQYF
TRBJ1-2 | TRBV3-1 | - | - | TGTGCCAGCAGCCAAGTGGCGGGCGTACGTGGCTACACCTTC | CASSQVAGVRGYTF
TRBJ1-1 | TRBV5-1 | - | - | TGCGCCAGCAGCTTGGAGAGCGTTCGGACTGAAGCTTTCTTT | CASSLESVRTEAFF
TRBJ2-5 | TRBV7-9 | TRBD1 | - | TGTGCCAGCAGCTATTATGGGACAGGGGTAGAGCAGTACTTC | CASSYYGTGVEQYF
TRBJ2-5 | TRBV7-2 | - | - | TGTGCCAGCAGCTTCGATGGTGAGCAGTACTTC | CASSFDGEQYF
TRBJ2-3 | TRBV20-1 | TRBD2 | - | TGCAGTGGGAGAGCGGGGGGCACAGATACGCAGTATTTT | CSGRAGGTDTQYF
TRBJ1-1 | TRBV4-1 | - | - | TGCGCCAGCAGCCTCATGACTGTGAACACTGAAGCTTTCTTT | CASSLMTVNTEAFF
TRBJ1-6 | TRBV28 | - | - | TGTGCCAGCGGGGAATGGGACAAGGGTAATTCACCCCTCCACTTT | CASGEWDKGNSPLHF
TRBJ1-4 | TRBV7-2 | TRBD1 | - | TGTGCCAGCAGCTTCTCTCAGGGGGGTGACGAAAAACTGTTTTTT | CASSFSQGGDEKLFF
TRBJ2-6 | TRBV21-1 | - | few | TGTGCCAGCAGCACCCGACCGGGGGGTGGGGCCAACGTCCTGACTTTC | CASSTRPGGGANVLTF
TRBJ1-2 | TRBV20-1 | - | - | TGCAGTGCTAGAGATCGGGTCTATGGCTACACCTTC | CSARDRVYGYTF
TRBJ2-7 | TRBV2 | TRBD1 | - | TGTGCCAGCACTAGGACAGGCCCGTCCTACGAGCAGTACTTC | CASTRTGPSYEQYF
TRBJ2-5 | TRBV5-5 | - | few | TGTGCCAGCAGCTTGTTGGCTAGCAGGGAGACCCAGTACTTC | CASSLLASRETQYF
TRBJ2-5 | TRBV6-5 | TRBD1 | few | TGTGCCAGCAGTGAACGACAGGGGGTGGGAGAGACCCAGTACTTC | CASSERQGVGETQYF